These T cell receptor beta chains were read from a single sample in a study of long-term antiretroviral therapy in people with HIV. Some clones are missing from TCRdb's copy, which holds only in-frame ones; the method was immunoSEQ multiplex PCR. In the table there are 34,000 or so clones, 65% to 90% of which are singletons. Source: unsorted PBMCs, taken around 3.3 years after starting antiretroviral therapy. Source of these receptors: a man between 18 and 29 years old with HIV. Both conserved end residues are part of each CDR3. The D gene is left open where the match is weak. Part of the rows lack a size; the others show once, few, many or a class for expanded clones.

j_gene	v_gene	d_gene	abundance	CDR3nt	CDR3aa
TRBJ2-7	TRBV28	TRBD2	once	TGTGCCAGCAGGTGGGGACTAGGTCGCTACGAGCAGTACTTC	CASRWGLGRYEQYF
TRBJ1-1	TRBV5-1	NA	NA	TGCGCCAGCAGCTTTGGGGGGTTGGTGAACACTGAAGCTTTCTTT	CASSFGGLVNTEAFF
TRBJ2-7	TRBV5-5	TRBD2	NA	TGTGCCAGCAGCCTCGGGGGGTCCAGCTCCTACGAGCAGTACTTC	CASSLGGSSSYEQYF
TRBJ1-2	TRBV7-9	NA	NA	TGTGCCAGCAGCTCGGAAGGACGGGGGAGAATGGCGTCGGATGGCTACACCTTC	CASSSEGRGRMASDGYTF
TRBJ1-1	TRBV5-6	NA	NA	TGTGCCAGCAGCTTGGGGAGTCTTGTGGGGGGCGCGGAGAACACTGAAGCTTTCTTT	CASSLGSLVGGAENTEAFF
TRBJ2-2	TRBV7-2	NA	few	TGTGCCAGCAGCCCGACGGGGAGGGAGCTGTTTTTT	CASSPTGRELFF
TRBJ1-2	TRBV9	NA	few	TGTGCCAGCACCCCCAAGATAGGGAGCTATGGCTACACCTTC	CASTPKIGSYGYTF
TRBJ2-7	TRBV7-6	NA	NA	TGTGCCAGCAGCCCAGGACAGCACGAGCAGTACTTC	CASSPGQHEQYF
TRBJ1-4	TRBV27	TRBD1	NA	TGTGCCAGCAGCGACAGGGGGGAGGGTGACGAAAAACTGTTTTTT	CASSDRGEGDEKLFF
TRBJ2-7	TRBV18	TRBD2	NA	TGTGCCAGCTCACTCATGACTAGCGGAACCTACGAGCAGTACTTC	CASSLMTSGTYEQYF
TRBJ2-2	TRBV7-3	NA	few	TGTGCCAGCAGCTTAATCTATACCGGGGAGCTGTTTTTT	CASSLIYTGELFF
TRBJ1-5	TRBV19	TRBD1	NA	TGTGCCAGTAGTATTCAGGGGGGAAGCAATCAGCCCCAGCATTTT	CASSIQGGSNQPQHF
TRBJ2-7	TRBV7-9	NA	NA	TGTGCCAGCAGTCAGGAGTCCAGGGCGGCCGAGCAGTACTTC	CASSQESRAAEQYF
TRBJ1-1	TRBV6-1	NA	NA	TGTGCCAGCAGTGATAACCAGGAAAACACTGAAGCTTTCTTT	CASSDNQENTEAFF
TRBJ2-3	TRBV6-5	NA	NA	TGTGCCAGCAGTTACGGCGGAAGCCCGGGCACAGATACGCAGTATTTT	CASSYGGSPGTDTQYF
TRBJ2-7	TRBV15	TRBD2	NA	TGTGCCACCAGCTATTACGGGGGGGCCTCCTACGAGCAGTACTTC	CATSYYGGASYEQYF
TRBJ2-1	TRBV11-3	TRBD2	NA	TGTGCCAGCAGCTTAGAGGGACTAGCGGGATACAATGAGCAGTTCTTC	CASSLEGLAGYNEQFF
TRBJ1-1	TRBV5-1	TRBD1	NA	TGCGCCAGCAGCTTTTTGACAGGGCAACTGAACACTGAAGCTTTCTTT	CASSFLTGQLNTEAFF
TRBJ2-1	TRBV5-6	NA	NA	TGTGCCAGCAGGATGGGCAATGAGCAGTTCTTC	CASRMGNEQFF
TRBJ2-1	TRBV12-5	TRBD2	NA	TGTGCTAGTGGTTTCCTACTAGCGGGAGTTGAAGGTTACAATGAGCAGTTCTTC	CASGFLLAGVEGYNEQFF
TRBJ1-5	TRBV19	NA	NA	TGTGCCAGTATCGGGACTGCTGATCAGCCCCAGCATTTT	CASIGTADQPQHF
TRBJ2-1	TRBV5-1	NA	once	TGCGCCAGCAGCTTAGCCGGGACCCCCTACAATGAGCAGTTCTTC	CASSLAGTPYNEQFF